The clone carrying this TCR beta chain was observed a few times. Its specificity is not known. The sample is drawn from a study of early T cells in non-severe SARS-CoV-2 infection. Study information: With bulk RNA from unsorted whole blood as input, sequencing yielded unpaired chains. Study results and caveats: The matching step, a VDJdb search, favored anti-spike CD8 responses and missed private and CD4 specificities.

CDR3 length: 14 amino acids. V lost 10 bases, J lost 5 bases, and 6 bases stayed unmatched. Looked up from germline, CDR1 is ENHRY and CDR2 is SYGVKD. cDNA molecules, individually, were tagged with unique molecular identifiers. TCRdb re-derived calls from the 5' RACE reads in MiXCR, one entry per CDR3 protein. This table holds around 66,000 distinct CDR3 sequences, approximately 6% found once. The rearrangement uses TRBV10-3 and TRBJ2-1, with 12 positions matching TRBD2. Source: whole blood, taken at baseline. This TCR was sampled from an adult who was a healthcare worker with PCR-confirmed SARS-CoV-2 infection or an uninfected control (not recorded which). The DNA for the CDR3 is TGTGCCACAGGACTAGCGGGAACGAACAATGAGCAGTTCTTC. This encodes CATGLAGTNNEQFF.